One and the same sample provided the 3 T cell receptor beta chains below, sequenced in a study of glioma-infiltrating T cells after dendritic cell vaccination. Profiling relied on immunoSEQ multiplex PCR, and the TCRdb table lists in-frame clones only, not all of them. This table has more than 85,000 clones, over 75% appearing once. This sample comprised blood, obtained before dendritic cell vaccination. The receptors stem from a human donor with glioblastoma.

The chain couples TRBV5-1 to TRBJ2-5; 10 bases match TRBD2. Germline V gives CDR1 SGHRS, CDR2 YFSETQ. Losses at the gene ends were 5 bases for V and 1 base for J; bases not matched to a gene: 5. This CDR3 has 15 residues. The CDR3 loop reads CASRRSGGSQETQYF. The CDR3 nucleotides read TGCGCCAGCAGACGTAGCGGGGGGTCCCAAGAGACCCAGTACTTC.

The chain joins TRBV7-8 to TRBJ1-2, with 9 bases identical to TRBD1. CDR1 is SGHVS and CDR2 is FQNEAQ in the germline V gene. Unmatched junction bases numbered 6, after V lost 5 bases and J lost 2 bases. The CDR3 covers 15 residues. In nucleotides, the CDR3 is TGTGCCAGCAGCCCCTGGACAGGGGAGAACTATGGCTACACCTTC. Protein product: CASSPWTGENYGYTF. Based on the CDR3 plus reference TRBV7-8 and TRBJ1-2, the full variable domain is GAGVSQSPRYKVAKRGQDVALRCDPISGHVSLFWYQQALGQGPEFLTYFQNEAQLDKSGLPSDRFFAERPEGSVSTLKIQRTQQEDSAVYLCASSPWTGENYGYTFGSGTRLTVV.

There are a few counts of this clone. V gene TRBV6-5 combines with J gene TRBJ1-1; 7 nucleotides align to TRBD1. The CDR3 is 13 amino acids. J gave up 6 bases and V 6 bases, and 7 bases lay outside the gene matches. CDR1 MNHEY and CDR2 SVGAGI come from the germline V gene. DNA for the CDR3: TGTGCCAGCAGCCGACGACAGGGCGCTGAAGCTTTCTTT. Its translation: CASSRRQGAEAFF.